This T cell receptor (beta chain) was retrieved from a study of PD-L1 blockade in urothelial cancer. About the study: The study started patients on atezolizumab at some point between 2014 and 2016, giving 1,200 mg intravenously every 3 weeks. Researchers looked at the blood 3 weeks (second dose) and 6 weeks after treatment began.

CDR1 SGHRS and CDR2 YFSETQ come from the germline V gene. Trimming took 4 bases from V and 1 from J, leaving 26 bases between them. CDR3 size: 19 residues. Every PCR was spiked with synthetic TCR analog templates. Using immunoSEQ multiplex PCR, the repertoire was profiled, and TCRdb retains in-frame clones only, with some absent. The sample records 95,000 to 100,000 clones, around 90% being singletons. The sample's time point: pretreatment peripheral blood. This sample comprised PBMCs, obtained around atezolizumab (anti-PD-L1) treatment. The V call is TRBV5-1, the J call TRBJ1-2; TRBD1 might be the D (5 bases). The origin of this receptor is a man in his fifties or sixties with urothelial cancer. The CDR3 reads CASSLDLSAGTDVNYGYTF. The DNA for the CDR3 is TGCGCCAGCAGCCTGGATTTATCGGCGGGGACCGATGTTAACTATGGCTACACCTTC.